This TCR beta chain was recovered during a study of graft-versus-host responses after intestinal transplantation. Study-wide results and limits: Some patients had graft-donor T cell macrochimerism. In their allografts, the ratios of graft-versus-host to host-versus-graft T cell clones were high.

The germline V gene encodes CDR1 MNHNY and CDR2 SVGAGI (reference sequence). V lost 5 bases and J lost 10; bases outside the gene matches: 10. The CDR3 is 15 residues long. The data were produced by immunoSEQ multiplex PCR, yet TCRdb's version contains in-frame clones alone and is incomplete. Among 130,000 to 150,000 clones listed, roughly 91% were seen once. To note about this clone: Its antigen is not known.

This receptor was identified in a human donor who received an intestinal transplant. The input for sequencing was unstimulated CD4+ T cells sorted from spleen or lymph node cells, taken before intestinal transplant. The chain combines TRBV6-6 with TRBJ1-6, with 8 positions matching TRBD1. The CDR3 DNA reads as TGTGCCAGCAGTCACGGACAGGGTTTAGGATCACCCCTCCACTTT. Protein: CASSHGQGLGSPLHF.